This record concerns one TCR beta chain sequence. V was clipped by 0 bases and J by 6 bases, with 8 bases between them. In germline, CDR1 is SEHNR, CDR2 FQNEAQ (reference sequence). The CDR3 totals 13 residues. Profiles of TCR beta VDJ and CDR3 were generated from a genomic DNA template. TCRdb independently ran MiXCR on the reads; one entry per CDR3 protein. The sample carries hundreds of thousands of distinct CDR3 sequences, around 68% recorded once. This specimen belongs to a study of CD8+CD57+ T cells in acquired aplastic anemia. Sequenced sample: sorted CD4+, CD8+, or CD8+CD57+ T cells (not recorded which) from PBMCs. The TCR originated in a human donor in good health, serving as a control. The chain uses TRBV7-9 and TRBJ1-2; D gene uncertain. As DNA, the CDR3 is TGTGCCAGCAGCTTAGCGAGCGGGGATGGCTACACCTTC. Protein product: CASSLASGDGYTF.